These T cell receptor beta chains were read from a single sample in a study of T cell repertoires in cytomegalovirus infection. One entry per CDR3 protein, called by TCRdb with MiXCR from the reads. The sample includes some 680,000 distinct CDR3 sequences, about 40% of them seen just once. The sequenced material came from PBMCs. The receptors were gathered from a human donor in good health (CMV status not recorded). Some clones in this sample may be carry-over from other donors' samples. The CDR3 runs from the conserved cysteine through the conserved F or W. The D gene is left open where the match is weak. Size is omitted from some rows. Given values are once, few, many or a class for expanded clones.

CDR3aa: CASSPRGAEETQYF
CDR3nt: TGTGCCAGCAGTCCACGAGGGGCGGAGGAGACCCAGTACTTC
abundance: -
d_gene: -
j_gene: TRBJ2-5
v_gene: TRBV12-3/TRBV12-4

CDR3aa: CASSSYRGRIAEAFF
CDR3nt: TGTGCCAGTAGTTCCTACAGGGGGAGGATTGCTGAAGCTTTCTTT
abundance: few
d_gene: TRBD1
j_gene: TRBJ1-1
v_gene: TRBV19

CDR3aa: CASSSLSAGGVAGANVLTF
CDR3nt: TGTGCCAGCAGCTCCCTTTCGGCAGGGGGTGTCGCTGGGGCCAACGTCCTGACTTTC
abundance: once
d_gene: TRBD1
j_gene: TRBJ2-6
v_gene: TRBV7-9

CDR3aa: CASSTRTGGNQPQHF
CDR3nt: TGTGCCAGTAGTACCCGGACAGGGGGGAATCAGCCCCAGCATTTT
abundance: few
d_gene: TRBD1
j_gene: TRBJ1-5
v_gene: TRBV19

CDR3aa: CAISGPRTGLGQETQYF
CDR3nt: TGTGCCATCAGTGGCCCGAGGACAGGGTTAGGACAAGAGACCCAGTACTTC
abundance: -
d_gene: TRBD1
j_gene: TRBJ2-5
v_gene: TRBV10-3

CDR3aa: CASSLAAGEDEQFF
CDR3nt: TGTGCCAGCAGCTTAGCGGCGGGAGAAGATGAGCAGTTCTTC
abundance: -
d_gene: TRBD2
j_gene: TRBJ2-1
v_gene: TRBV7-9

CDR3aa: CASSLWGLDPREAQYF
CDR3nt: TGTGCCAGCAGTTTATGGGGGCTAGACCCAAGAGAGGCCCAGTACTTC
abundance: -
d_gene: -
j_gene: TRBJ2-5
v_gene: TRBV12-3/TRBV12-4

CDR3aa: CSARDPFKTEAFF
CDR3nt: TGCAGTGCTAGAGATCCTTTTAAGACTGAAGCTTTCTTT
abundance: -
d_gene: -
j_gene: TRBJ1-1
v_gene: TRBV20-1

CDR3aa: CASNRGTSPLHF
CDR3nt: TGTGCCAGTAATAGGGGGACCTCACCCCTCCACTTT
abundance: few
d_gene: -
j_gene: TRBJ1-6
v_gene: TRBV19

CDR3aa: CASSVRTFSNEKLFF
CDR3nt: TGTGCCAGCAGCGTCAGGACTTTCTCTAATGAAAAACTGTTTTTT
abundance: -
d_gene: -
j_gene: TRBJ1-4
v_gene: TRBV7-2

CDR3aa: CASSSYYETYF
CDR3nt: TGTGCCAGCAGCTCCTACTACGAGACGTACTTC
abundance: -
d_gene: -
j_gene: TRBJ2-7
v_gene: TRBV7-2

CDR3aa: CSAGGQGRTDTQYF
CDR3nt: TGCAGTGCTGGAGGACAGGGGCGGACCGATACGCAGTATTTT
abundance: few
d_gene: TRBD1
j_gene: TRBJ2-3
v_gene: TRBV20-1

CDR3aa: CSARIGGFSYNEQFF
CDR3nt: TGCAGTGCTAGAATCGGGGGCTTCTCCTACAATGAGCAGTTCTTC
abundance: once
d_gene: -
j_gene: TRBJ2-1
v_gene: TRBV20-1

CDR3aa: CASSLVESDTQYF
CDR3nt: TGTGCCAGCAGCTTAGTGGAGTCAGATACGCAGTATTTT
abundance: few
d_gene: -
j_gene: TRBJ2-3
v_gene: TRBV11-3

CDR3aa: CASSDRLAGAYNEQFF
CDR3nt: TGTGCCAGCAGTGACAGGCTAGCGGGAGCCTACAATGAGCAGTTCTTC
abundance: -
d_gene: TRBD2
j_gene: TRBJ2-1
v_gene: TRBV6-4

CDR3aa: CASSHRELADTQYF
CDR3nt: TGTGCCAGCAGCCACAGGGAGTTGGCAGATACGCAGTATTTT
abundance: many
d_gene: -
j_gene: TRBJ2-3
v_gene: TRBV7-2

CDR3aa: CSSSVAFGNTEAFF
CDR3nt: TGTTCCAGCAGCGTAGCTTTTGGGAACACTGAAGCTTTCTTT
abundance: -
d_gene: -
j_gene: TRBJ1-1
v_gene: TRBV9

CDR3aa: CASRPDLTEAFF
CDR3nt: TGTGCCAGCAGGCCGGACCTCACTGAAGCTTTCTTT
abundance: few
d_gene: -
j_gene: TRBJ1-1
v_gene: TRBV12-3/TRBV12-4

CDR3aa: CASSLYPLFGGSDYGYTF
CDR3nt: TGTGCCAGCAGTTTATACCCTCTCTTTGGCGGCTCTGACTATGGCTACACCTTC
abundance: many
d_gene: -
j_gene: TRBJ1-2
v_gene: TRBV12-3/TRBV12-4

CDR3aa: CASSFGLAGGLGGEQYF
CDR3nt: TGTGCCAGCAGCTTCGGACTAGCGGGAGGCCTCGGGGGGGAGCAGTACTTC
abundance: -
d_gene: TRBD2
j_gene: TRBJ2-7
v_gene: TRBV5-4

CDR3aa: CATQDRVTYEQYF
CDR3nt: TGTGCCACCCAGGACAGGGTTACCTACGAGCAGTACTTC
abundance: -
d_gene: TRBD1
j_gene: TRBJ2-7
v_gene: TRBV10-3

CDR3aa: CASSLEGSPKAFF
CDR3nt: TGTGCCAGCAGCTTGGAAGGGAGCCCGAAAGCTTTCTTT
abundance: once
d_gene: -
j_gene: TRBJ1-1
v_gene: TRBV5-4

CDR3aa: CASSIKMTGDSNQPQHF
CDR3nt: TGTGCCAGTAGTATTAAAATGACAGGGGATAGCAATCAGCCCCAGCATTTT
abundance: few
d_gene: TRBD1
j_gene: TRBJ1-5
v_gene: TRBV19

CDR3aa: CASSLITGADGSNQPQHF
CDR3nt: TGTGCCAGCAGCTTAATTACCGGAGCGGACGGTAGCAATCAGCCCCAGCATTTT
abundance: few
d_gene: -
j_gene: TRBJ1-5
v_gene: TRBV7-6